This T cell receptor (beta chain) was recorded in a study of T cell repertoires in cytomegalovirus infection. Whole-study context: Used in the study were CMV epitopes, some recently identified and HLA-C-restricted, others well-studied and HLA-B-restricted. Carrying CMV and the relevant HLA type showed in public TCR beta signatures. Points from the study as a whole: In two of eight donors, the top clonotype was HLA-C-restricted CMV-specific. Carriers of CMV plus the relevant HLA were identified by cumulative public TCR beta family frequency.

A single record per CDR3 protein comes from TCRdb applying MiXCR to the reads. The sample contains about half a million distinct CDR3 sequences, 33% of which appear only once. This clonotype was seen a few times. The antigen is not known. The CDR3 covers 16 residues. The V gene end was trimmed by 3 bases and the J gene end by 0 bases; junction bases not matched to a gene: 3. The germline gives CDR1 MGHRA, CDR2 YSYEKL. The sequence came from a human donor in good health (CMV status not recorded). Some clones in this sample may be carry-over from other donors' samples. V and J are TRBV4-1 and TRBJ2-1; 9 bases map to TRBD2. The specimen comprised cultured PBMCs, sampled from culture after CMV antigen stimulation. CDR3 amino acids: CASSHLSGSSYNEQFF. CDR3 bases: TGCGCCAGCAGCCACCTTAGCGGGAGCTCCTACAATGAGCAGTTCTTC.